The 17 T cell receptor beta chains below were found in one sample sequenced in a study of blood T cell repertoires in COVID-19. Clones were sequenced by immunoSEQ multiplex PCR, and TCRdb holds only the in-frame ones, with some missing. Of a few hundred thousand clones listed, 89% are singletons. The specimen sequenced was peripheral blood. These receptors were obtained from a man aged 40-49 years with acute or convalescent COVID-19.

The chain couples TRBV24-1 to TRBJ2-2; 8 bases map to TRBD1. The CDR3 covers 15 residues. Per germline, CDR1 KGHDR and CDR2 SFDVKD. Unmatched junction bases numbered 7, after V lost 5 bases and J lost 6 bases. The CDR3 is CATSAPGQEAGELFF. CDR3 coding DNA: TGTGCCACCAGTGCTCCGGGACAGGAAGCCGGGGAGCTGTTTTTT.

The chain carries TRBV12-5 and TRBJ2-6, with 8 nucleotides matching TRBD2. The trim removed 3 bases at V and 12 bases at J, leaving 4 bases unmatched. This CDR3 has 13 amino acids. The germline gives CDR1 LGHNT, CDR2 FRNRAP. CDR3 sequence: CASGFAGGGVLTF. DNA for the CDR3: TGTGCTAGTGGTTTTGCGGGAGGCGGCGTCCTGACTTTC.

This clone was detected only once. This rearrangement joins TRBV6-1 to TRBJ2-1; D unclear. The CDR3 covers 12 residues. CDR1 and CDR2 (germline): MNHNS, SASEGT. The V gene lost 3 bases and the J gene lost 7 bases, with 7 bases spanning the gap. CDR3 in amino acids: CASSDPGNEQFF. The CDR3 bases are TGTGCCAGCAGTGACCCCGGGAATGAGCAGTTCTTC.

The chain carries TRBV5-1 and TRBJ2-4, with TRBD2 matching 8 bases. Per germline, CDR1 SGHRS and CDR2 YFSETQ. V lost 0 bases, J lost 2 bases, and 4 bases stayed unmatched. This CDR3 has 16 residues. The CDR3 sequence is CASSLAGGFTKNIQYF. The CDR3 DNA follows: TGCGCCAGCAGCTTGGCGGGGGGGTTTACCAAAAACATTCAGTACTTC.

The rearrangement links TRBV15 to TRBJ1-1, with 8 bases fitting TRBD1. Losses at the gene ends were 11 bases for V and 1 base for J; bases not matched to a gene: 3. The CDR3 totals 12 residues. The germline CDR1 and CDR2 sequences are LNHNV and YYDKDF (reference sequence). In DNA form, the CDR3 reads TGTGCCTCCGGGACAGGGAACACTGAAGCTTTCTTT. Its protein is CASGTGNTEAFF.

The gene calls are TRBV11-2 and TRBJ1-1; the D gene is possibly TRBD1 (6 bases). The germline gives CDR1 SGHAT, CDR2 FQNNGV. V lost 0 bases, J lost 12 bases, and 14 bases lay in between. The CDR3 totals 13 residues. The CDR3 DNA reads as TGTGCCAGCAGCTTAGAGGCACAGGGTTCGACTTTCTTT. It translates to CASSLEAQGSTFF.

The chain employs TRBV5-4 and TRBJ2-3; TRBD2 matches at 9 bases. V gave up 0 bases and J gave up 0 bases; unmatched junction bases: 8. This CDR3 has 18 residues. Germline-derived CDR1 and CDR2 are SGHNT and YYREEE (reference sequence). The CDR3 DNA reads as TGTGCCAGCAGCTTGGTGCCTAGCGGGGCCCCTAGCACAGATACGCAGTATTTT. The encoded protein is CASSLVPSGAPSTDTQYF.

CDR3 protein: CASGRGGWTEAFF. The DNA of the CDR3 is TGTGCCAGCGGCCGAGGGGGCTGGACTGAAGCTTTCTTT. The chain is built from TRBV5-5 and TRBJ1-1; 7 positions agree with TRBD1. In germline, CDR1 is SGHKS, CDR2 YYEKEE (reference sequence). This CDR3 region has 13 residues. J was trimmed by 5 bases and V by 7 bases; bases with no gene match: 8.

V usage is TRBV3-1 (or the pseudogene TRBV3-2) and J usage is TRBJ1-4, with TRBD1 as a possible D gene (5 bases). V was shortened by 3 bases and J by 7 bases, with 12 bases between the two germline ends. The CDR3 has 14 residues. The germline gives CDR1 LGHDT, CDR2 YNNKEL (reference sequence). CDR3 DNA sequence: TGTGCCAGCAGCCAGGCAGGGTGGGGTGAAAAACTGTTTTTT. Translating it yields CASSQAGWGEKLFF.

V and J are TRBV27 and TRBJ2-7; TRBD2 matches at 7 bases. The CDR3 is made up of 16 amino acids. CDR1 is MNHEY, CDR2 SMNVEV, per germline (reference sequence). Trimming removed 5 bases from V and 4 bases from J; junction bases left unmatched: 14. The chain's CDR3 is CASSGVRASGRYEQYF. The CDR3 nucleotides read TGTGCCAGCAGTGGGGTTCGGGCTAGCGGAAGGTACGAGCAGTACTTC.

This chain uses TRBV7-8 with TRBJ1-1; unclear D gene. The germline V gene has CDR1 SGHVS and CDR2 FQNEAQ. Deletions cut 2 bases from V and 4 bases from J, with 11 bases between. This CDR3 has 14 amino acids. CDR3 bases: TGTGCCAGCAGCTTAAGGTTGGGCAGCACTGAAGCTTTCTTT. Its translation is CASSLRLGSTEAFF. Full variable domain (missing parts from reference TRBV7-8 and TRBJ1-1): GAGVSQSPRYKVAKRGQDVALRCDPISGHVSLFWYQQALGQGPEFLTYFQNEAQLDKSGLPSDRFFAERPEGSVSTLKIQRTQQEDSAVYLCASSLRLGSTEAFFGQGTRLTVV.

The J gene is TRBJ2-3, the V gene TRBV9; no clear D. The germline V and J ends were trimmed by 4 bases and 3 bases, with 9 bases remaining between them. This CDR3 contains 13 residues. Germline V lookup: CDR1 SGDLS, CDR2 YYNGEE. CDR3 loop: CASSYKWTDTQYF. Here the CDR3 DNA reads TGTGCCAGCAGCTACAAATGGACAGATACGCAGTATTTT. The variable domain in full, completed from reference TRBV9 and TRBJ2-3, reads DSGVTQTPKHLITATGQRVTLRCSPRSGDLSVYWYQQSLDQGLQFLIQYYNGEERAKGNILERFSAQQFPDLHSELNLSSLELGDSALYFCASSYKWTDTQYFGPGTRLTVL.

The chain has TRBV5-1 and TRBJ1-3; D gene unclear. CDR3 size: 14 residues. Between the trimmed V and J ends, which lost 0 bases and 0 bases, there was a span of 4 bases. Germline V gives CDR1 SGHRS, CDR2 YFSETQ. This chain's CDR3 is CASSLESSGNTIYF. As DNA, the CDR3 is TGCGCCAGCAGCTTGGAGAGCTCTGGAAACACCATATATTTT.

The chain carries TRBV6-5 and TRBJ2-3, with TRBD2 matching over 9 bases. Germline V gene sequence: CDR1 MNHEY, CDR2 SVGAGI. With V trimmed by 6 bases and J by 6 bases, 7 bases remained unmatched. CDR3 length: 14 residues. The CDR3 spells CASRQTSGADTQYF. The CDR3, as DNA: TGTGCCAGCAGGCAGACTAGCGGTGCGGATACGCAGTATTTT.

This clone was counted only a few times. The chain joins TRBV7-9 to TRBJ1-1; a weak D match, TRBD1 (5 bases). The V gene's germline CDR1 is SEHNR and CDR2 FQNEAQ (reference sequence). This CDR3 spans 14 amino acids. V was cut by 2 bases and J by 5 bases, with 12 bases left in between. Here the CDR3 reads CASSLSWGVTEAFF. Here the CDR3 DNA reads TGTGCCAGCAGCTTATCCTGGGGGGTGACTGAAGCTTTCTTT. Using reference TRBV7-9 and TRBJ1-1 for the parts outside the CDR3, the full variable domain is DTGVSQNPRHKITKRGQNVTFRCDPISEHNRLYWYRQTLGQGPEFLTYFQNEAQLEKSRLLSDRFSAERPKGSFSTLEIQRTEQGDSAMYLCASSLSWGVTEAFFGQGTRLTVV.

As DNA, the CDR3 is TGTGCCAGTAGGGATTCACGACTAGCGGGGTTAACCGGGGAGCTGTTTTTT. It codes for CASRDSRLAGLTGELFF. V and J are TRBV19 and TRBJ2-2, with 11 bases that match TRBD2. Germline V gives CDR1 LNHDA, CDR2 SQIVND (reference sequence). V lost 6 bases, J lost 5 bases, and 11 bases stayed unmatched. The CDR3 covers 17 residues.

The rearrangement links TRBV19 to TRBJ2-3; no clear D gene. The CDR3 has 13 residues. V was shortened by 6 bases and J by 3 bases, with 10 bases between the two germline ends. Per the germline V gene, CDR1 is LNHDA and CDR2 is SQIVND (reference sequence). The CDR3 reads CASRPQATDTQYF. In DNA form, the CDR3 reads TGTGCCAGTAGGCCCCAGGCTACAGATACGCAGTATTTT.